Each of the 4 T cell receptor beta chains below was sequenced from the same sample in a study of blood T cells in healthy people across ages. For the second PCR, which ran for about 6 to 11 cycles, a sample-barcoded 5' primer and a J-beta primer mix were used. TCRdb reprocessed the 5' RACE reads via MiXCR and lists one record per CDR3 protein. The table has around 750,000 distinct CDR3 sequences, about 48% seen once; the top ten hold about 38%. The sequencing sample was made of blood. The receptor source for this set is an elderly man in good health.

This clonotype was seen a few times. This rearrangement joins TRBV4-1 to TRBJ2-7, with D tentatively TRBD2 (5 bases). V gave up 4 bases and J gave up 1 base, with 17 bases separating them. The germline gives CDR1 MGHRA, CDR2 YSYEKL. The CDR3 is 16 amino acids. The CDR3 DNA reads TGCGCCAGCAGCCCGTCAGATGGCGGGCCGTCCTACGAGCAGTACTTC. Protein product: CASSPSDGGPSYEQYF.

This clonotype was seen only a few times. The V and J genes are TRBV28 and TRBJ2-1; TRBD2 matches 8 bases. Germline V gene sequence: CDR1 MDHEN, CDR2 SYDVKM. This CDR3 spans 15 amino acids. V shed 5 bases and J 7 bases; nucleotides not matched to a gene: 10. The CDR3 region has the DNA TGTGCCAGCAGTCCAAGCGGGGGAGTTGGAAATGAGCAGTTCTTC. Its translation: CASSPSGGVGNEQFF.

The chain has TRBV5-8 and TRBJ1-1; possible D gene TRBD1, 6 bases. Trimming stripped 2 bases from V and 5 bases from J, with 16 bases between. There are 15 residues in the CDR3. Looked up from germline, CDR1 is SGHTS and CDR2 is YDEGEE. CDR3 sequence: CASSFGIRGGTEAFF. The CDR3, as DNA: TGTGCCAGCAGCTTTGGGATTAGGGGGGGGACTGAAGCTTTCTTT.

This chain joins TRBV29-1 and TRBJ1-2; no reliable D call. Trimming took off 6 bases at V and 8 bases at J, with 16 bases between the two ends. The CDR3 totals 12 residues. Germline CDR1 SQVTM, CDR2 ANQGSEA. The CDR3 DNA is TGCAGCGTCCGTGCGGCAGACGGCGGCTACACCTTC. It specifies CSVRAADGGYTF.